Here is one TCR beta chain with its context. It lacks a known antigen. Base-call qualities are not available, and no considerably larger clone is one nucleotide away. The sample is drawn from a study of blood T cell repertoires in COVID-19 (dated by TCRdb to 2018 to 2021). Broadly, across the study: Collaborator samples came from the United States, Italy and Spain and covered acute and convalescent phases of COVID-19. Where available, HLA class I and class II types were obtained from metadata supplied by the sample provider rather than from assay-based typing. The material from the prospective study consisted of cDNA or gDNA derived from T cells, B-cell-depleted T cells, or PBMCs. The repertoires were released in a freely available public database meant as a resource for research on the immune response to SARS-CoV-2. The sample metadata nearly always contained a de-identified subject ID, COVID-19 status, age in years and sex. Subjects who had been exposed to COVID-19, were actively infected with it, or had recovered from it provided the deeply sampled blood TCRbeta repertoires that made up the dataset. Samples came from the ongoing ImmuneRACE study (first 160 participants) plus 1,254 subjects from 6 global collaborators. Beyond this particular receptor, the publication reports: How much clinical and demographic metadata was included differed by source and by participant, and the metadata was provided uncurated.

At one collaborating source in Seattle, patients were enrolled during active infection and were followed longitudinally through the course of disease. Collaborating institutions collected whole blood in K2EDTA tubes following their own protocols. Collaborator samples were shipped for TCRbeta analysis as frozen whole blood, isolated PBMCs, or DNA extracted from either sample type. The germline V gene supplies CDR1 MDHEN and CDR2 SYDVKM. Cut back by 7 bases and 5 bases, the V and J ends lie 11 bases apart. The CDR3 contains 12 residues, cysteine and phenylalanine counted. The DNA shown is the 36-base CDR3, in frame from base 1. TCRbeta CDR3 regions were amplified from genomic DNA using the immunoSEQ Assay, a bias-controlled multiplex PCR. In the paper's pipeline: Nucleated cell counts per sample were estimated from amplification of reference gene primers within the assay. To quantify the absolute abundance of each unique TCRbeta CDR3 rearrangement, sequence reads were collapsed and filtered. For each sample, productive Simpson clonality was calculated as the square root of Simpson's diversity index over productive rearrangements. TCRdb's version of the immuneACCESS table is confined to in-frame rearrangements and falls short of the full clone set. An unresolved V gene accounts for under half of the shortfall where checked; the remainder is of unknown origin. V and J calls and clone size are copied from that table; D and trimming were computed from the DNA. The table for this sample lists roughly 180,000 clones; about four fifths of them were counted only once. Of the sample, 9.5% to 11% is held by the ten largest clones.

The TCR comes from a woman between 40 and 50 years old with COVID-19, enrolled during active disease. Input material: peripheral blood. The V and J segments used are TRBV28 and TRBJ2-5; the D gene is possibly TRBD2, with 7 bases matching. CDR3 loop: CASTRGLETQYF. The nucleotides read TGTGCCAGCACGCGGGGGCTGGAGACCCAGTACTTC.